These 27 T cell receptor beta chains were all obtained from the same sample, sequenced in a study of breast tumors, draining lymph nodes, adjacent tissues. TCRdb fed the multiplex PCR reads into MiXCR, producing one record per CDR3 protein. The sample records about 15,000 distinct CDR3 sequences, around 50% being singletons. The specimen was tumor-adjacent breast tissue. These receptors were collected from a female donor with breast cancer. Some clones in this sample may be carry-over from other donors' samples.

This chain joins TRBV9 and TRBJ1-3; unclear D gene. Germline loops: CDR1 SGDLS, CDR2 YYNGEE. Between the trimmed V and J ends, which lost 0 bases and 2 bases, there was a span of 6 bases. This CDR3 is 14 amino acids long. CDR3 sequence (DNA): TGTGCCAGCAGCGTAGCCGGGACTGGAAACACCATATATTTT. This translates into CASSVAGTGNTIYF.

The chain couples TRBV7-2 to TRBJ2-1; 12 bases are shared with TRBD2. Germline CDR1 and CDR2: SGHTA and FQGNSA. The CDR3 sequence is 15 residues long. V was pared by 5 bases and J by 9 bases, with 8 bases of the junction left unmatched. The DNA of the CDR3 is TGTGCCAGCAGCGGCACTAGCGGGAGGCTAGGTGAGCAGTTCTTC. Translating gives CASSGTSGRLGEQFF.

The chain joins TRBV7-2 to TRBJ2-1; 9 nucleotides align to TRBD2. V was clipped by 2 bases and J by 8 bases; unmatched bases: 13. CDR1 and CDR2 from the germline V gene are SGHTA and FQGNSA. This CDR3 contains 17 residues. In nucleotides, the CDR3 is TGTGCCAGCAGCTTAAATGCGGGAGGGCCTCTCCTTCATGAGCAGTTCTTC. Protein: CASSLNAGGPLLHEQFF.

This clonotype is judged medium-sized (0.01 to 0.1%). This sequence joins TRBV10-1 and TRBJ2-7; 8 bases are shared with TRBD1. The CDR3 totals 16 residues. The J segment lost 4 bases and the V segment lost 0 bases, leaving 8 bases of the junction unmatched. Germline V gene sequence: CDR1 WNHNN, CDR2 SYGVQD (reference sequence). DNA of the CDR3: TGCGCCAGCAGTGAGTCGGCAGGGGGCGACCGGTACGAGCAGTACTTC. Encoded protein: CASSESAGGDRYEQYF.

The chain has TRBV24-1 and TRBJ2-2; unclear D gene. V dropped 0 bases and J dropped 1 base, with 5 bases sitting between them. CDR1 is KGHDR and CDR2 is SFDVKD in the germline V gene. The CDR3 extends over 15 amino acids. Here the CDR3 DNA reads TGTGCCACCAGTGATTTGCAGCAGAACACCGGGGAGCTGTTTTTT. It translates to CATSDLQQNTGELFF.

This clonotype came up many times. This clone may be a read error of a much larger clone one base away. The chain joins TRBV5-5 to TRBJ2-1, with 7 bases fitting TRBD1. Trimming removed 4 bases from V and 0 bases from J; junction bases left unmatched: 4. Germline V gives CDR1 SGHKS, CDR2 YYEKEE (reference sequence). CDR3 length: 15 residues. CDR3 DNA sequence: TGTGCCAGCAGCCCGGGACAGACCTCCTACAATGAGCAGTTCTTC. Translated: CASSPGQTSYNEQFF.

There are many counts of this clonotype. The rearrangement uses TRBV6-2 or TRBV6-3 and TRBJ2-1; 10 bases match TRBD1. V lost 0 bases to trimming and J lost 6 bases; unmatched junction nucleotides: 14. Per the germline V gene, CDR1 is MNHEY and CDR2 is SVGEGT. The CDR3 spans 19 residues. DNA of the CDR3: TGTGCCAGCAGTTACTCGACTTACCGGGACAGGGGTTTGGGCAATGAGCAGTTCTTC. This gives the protein CASSYSTYRDRGLGNEQFF.

This clonotype is categorized as medium-sized (0.01 to 0.1%). The V gene is TRBV10-2, the J gene TRBJ1-2; 7 positions match TRBD1. The J segment lost 4 bases and the V segment lost 4 bases, leaving 3 bases of the junction unmatched. The germline gives CDR1 WSHSY, CDR2 SAAADI. This CDR3 has 13 residues. The CDR3 protein is CASSADRTYGYTF. CDR3 bases: TGCGCCAGCAGTGCGGACAGGACCTATGGCTACACCTTC.

This clonotype has ten or more counts. The chain links TRBV7-2 to TRBJ2-5; D uncertain. V gave up 7 bases and J gave up 4 bases, with 7 bases separating them. The germline CDR1 and CDR2 sequences are SGHTA and FQGNSA. CDR3 length equals 11 residues. The CDR3 DNA reads as TGTGCCAGCACCCTTACAGAGACCCAGTACTTC. Translated, it gives CASTLTETQYF.

Only one count was recorded for this clonotype. The gene calls are TRBV2 and TRBJ2-3, with D uncertain. The CDR3 has 13 amino acids. The germline V and J ends were trimmed by 0 bases and 4 bases, with 5 bases remaining between them. Germline CDR1 reads SNHLY; CDR2 reads FYNNEI. The CDR3 DNA sequence: TGTGCCAGCAGTGAAGCGGCTCCAGATACGCAGTATTTT. Translation: CASSEAAPDTQYF.

The chain recombines TRBV4-2 with TRBJ2-7, with 7 bases identical to TRBD1. CDR3 size: 15 residues. The V gene's germline CDR1 is LGHNA and CDR2 YNFKEQ. Germline trimming cut 4 bases from V and 2 bases from J; bases unmatched to any gene: 8. CDR3 DNA sequence: TGTGCCAGCAGCCGAAAACAGGGGACGGCCTACGAGCAGTACTTC. It yields the protein CASSRKQGTAYEQYF.

The V call is TRBV29-1, the J call TRBJ2-1; 9 bases fit TRBD2. The CDR3 loop spans 12 amino acids. The germline gives CDR1 SQVTM, CDR2 ANQGSEA. Trimming at V came to 8 bases and at J to 7 bases, leaving 6 bases not matched to a gene. The CDR3 nucleotides read TGCAGCTTAGCGGGAGCAATTAATGAGCAGTTCTTC. Amino acid sequence: CSLAGAINEQFF.

The CDR3 DNA reads TGTGCCAGCAGCGGGACTAGCGGGGGGGCCAATGAGCAGTTCTTC. It encodes CASSGTSGGANEQFF. The chain links TRBV7-9 to TRBJ2-1, with TRBD2 matching 16 bases. The CDR3 is made up of 15 amino acids. Unmatched junction bases numbered 1, after V lost 5 bases and J lost 6 bases. CDR1 is SEHNR, CDR2 FQNEAQ, per germline (reference sequence). Full variable domain (remainder filled in from reference TRBV7-9 and TRBJ2-1): DTGVSQNPRHKITKRGQNVTFRCDPISEHNRLYWYRQTLGQGPEFLTYFQNEAQLEKSRLLSDRFSAERPKGSFSTLEIQRTEQGDSAMYLCASSGTSGGANEQFFGPGTRLTVL.

A note on this clonotype: Possible read error: a much larger clone is one base away. V usage is TRBV27 and J usage is TRBJ2-4; D perhaps matches TRBD1 (6 bases). The V end lost 4 bases, the J end lost 2 bases, and 18 bases lay between the germline ends. Germline assignment: CDR1 MNHEY and CDR2 SMNVEV (reference sequence). This CDR3 region has 17 residues. In nucleotides, the CDR3 is TGTGCCAGCAGTTACCACAGGGAGAGAGCCCCCAAAAACATTCAGTACTTC. This gives the protein CASSYHRERAPKNIQYF.

This clonotype was counted ten times or more. The J gene is TRBJ1-1, the V gene TRBV20-1, with D possibly TRBD1 on 5 matching bases. V lost 0 bases and J 4 bases, leaving 15 bases between the germline ends. The CDR3 is made up of 15 amino acids. The germline CDR1 and CDR2 sequences are DFQATT and SNEGSKA (reference sequence). The CDR3 coding sequence is TGCAGTGCTAGAGATCCGCAGGGATTGAGCACTGAAGCTTTCTTT. It is translated as CSARDPQGLSTEAFF.

V usage is TRBV7-2 and J usage is TRBJ1-3; no firm D call. The germline CDR1 and CDR2 sequences are SGHTA and FQGNSA. The CDR3 is made up of 13 amino acids. Trimming took off 4 bases at V and 3 bases at J, with 7 bases between the two ends. This chain's CDR3 is CASSSQVGNTIYF. As DNA, the CDR3 is TGTGCCAGCAGCTCCCAGGTTGGAAACACCATATATTTT.

This rearrangement joins TRBV5-1 to TRBJ2-7; 11 nucleotides align to TRBD1. The CDR3 sequence is 16 residues long. Germline V gene sequence: CDR1 SGHRS, CDR2 YFSETQ. The ends lost 1 base at V and 5 bases at J; junction bases unmatched: 8. This CDR3 reads CASSLMGTGGFNEQYF. The CDR3 nucleotides read TGCGCCAGCAGCTTGATGGGGACAGGGGGTTTCAACGAGCAGTACTTC.

V is TRBV6-5 and J is TRBJ1-6, with D possibly matching TRBD1 (6 bases). The CDR3 contains 15 residues. Trimming pared 6 bases from V and 7 bases from J, leaving 16 bases between. Germline V gene lookup returns CDR1 MNHEY and CDR2 SVGAGI. CDR3 residues: CASSLLPDRNSPLHF. The CDR3 DNA reads TGTGCCAGCAGCCTTCTCCCTGACAGGAATTCACCCCTCCACTTT.

Many counts were recorded for this clonotype. With a much larger clone just one base away, this may be a read error. The chain carries TRBV6-5 and TRBJ2-3, with 10 positions matching TRBD2. This CDR3 comprises 14 residues. The germline V gene encodes CDR1 MNHEY and CDR2 SVGAGI. The V gene end was trimmed by 8 bases and the J gene end by 4 bases; junction bases not matched to a gene: 6. CDR3 protein: CASAPSGSADTQYF. The CDR3 bases are TGTGCCAGCGCGCCTAGCGGGAGCGCAGATACGCAGTATTTT.

This clonotype appeared a few times. This clone may be a read error of a much larger clone one base away. This rearrangement joins TRBV27 to TRBJ1-5, with D possibly matching TRBD1 (5 bases). The end of the DNA is better explained by TRBJ2-3, so the J call may be wrong. CDR3 length equals 14 residues. Germline CDR1 MNHEY, CDR2 SMNVEV (reference sequence). CDR3 loop: CASNLGADNQPQYF. In DNA form, the CDR3 reads TGTGCCAGCAACCTTGGGGCAGATAATCAGCCCCAGTATTTT.

This chain links TRBV4-1 with TRBJ1-3; no firm D call. The ends were cut back, 0 bases at V and 0 bases at J, with 15 bases in the middle. The CDR3 runs 18 residues. The germline CDR1 and CDR2 sequences are MGHRA and YSYEKL. The CDR3 reads CASSQEGGMYTSGNTIYF. CDR3 coding DNA: TGCGCCAGCAGCCAAGAGGGTGGGATGTACACCTCTGGAAACACCATATATTTT.

This sequence joins TRBV10-1 and TRBJ2-7; 8 bases map to TRBD2. This CDR3 is built from 14 residues. J lost 3 bases, V lost 5 bases, and 6 bases had no gene match. CDR1 WNHNN and CDR2 SYGVQD come from the germline V gene (reference sequence). The CDR3 bases are TGCGCCAGCAGTCCTACCGGGAGGGACTACGAGCAGTACTTC. Encoded protein: CASSPTGRDYEQYF.

This clonotype showed up many times. This chain joins TRBV30 and TRBJ1-3; no clear D. V shed 4 bases and J shed 2 bases, with 6 bases lying between them. The germline V gene encodes CDR1 GTSNPN and CDR2 SVGIG (reference sequence). The CDR3 contains 12 residues. CDR3 nucleotides: TGTGCCTGGACTCAGGCTGGAAACACCATATATTTT. Amino acid sequence: CAWTQAGNTIYF.

Of note for this clonotype: At one boundary the junction diverges from the germline segment, which might be a read error. This chain links TRBV7-3 with TRBJ2-1, with TRBD2 identical over 8 bases. Germline CDR1 and CDR2: SGHTA and FQGTGA. This CDR3 contains 14 residues. The CDR3 reads CASSLAGGDNEQSF. The CDR3 bases are TGTGCCAGCAGCTTAGCGGGAGGCGACAATGAGCAGTCCTTC.

This clonotype occurred many times. This chain connects TRBV3-1 to TRBJ2-3; 8 nucleotides line up with TRBD1. Germline CDR1 is LGHDT and CDR2 is YNNKEL (reference sequence). J gave up 2 bases and V 4 bases, and 5 bases lay outside the gene matches. The CDR3 spans 15 residues. The CDR3 nucleotides read TGTGCCAGCAGCCTCGGGACAGGTTACACAGATACGCAGTATTTT. This gives the protein CASSLGTGYTDTQYF.

The gene calls are TRBV9 and TRBJ1-6; TRBD1 agrees at 7 bases. This CDR3 region has 14 residues. With 2 bases clipped from V and 7 bases from J, the junction kept 3 bases outside the gene matches. Germline lookup yields CDR1 SGDLS and CDR2 YYNGEE. The DNA of the CDR3 is TGTGCCAGCAGCGTTACAGGGGAAAATTCACCCCTCCACTTT. This codes for CASSVTGENSPLHF.

Within the sample, this clonotype is medium-sized. V is TRBV7-2 and J is TRBJ1-4; 7 positions match TRBD1. CDR3 length: 14 amino acids. Germline lookup yields CDR1 SGHTA and CDR2 FQGNSA. With 6 bases clipped from V and 5 bases from J, the junction kept 6 bases outside the gene matches. CDR3 in amino acids: CASSRGQRNEKLFF. The CDR3, as DNA: TGTGCCAGCAGTCGGGGACAGAGGAATGAAAAACTGTTTTTT.